The 28 T cell receptor beta chains in this list originate from one sample, sequenced in a study of CD8 T cells in ankylosing spondylitis. TCRdb analysed the 5' RACE reads with MiXCR anew, one entry per CDR3 protein. The sample comprises about 360,000 distinct CDR3 sequences, approximately 15% of which are singletons, and approximately 1% rests with the top ten. Input material: blood, either unsorted or a sorted T cell fraction (not recorded which). These receptor sequences come from a male donor with ankylosing spondylitis or in good health (not recorded which).

This clonotype was recorded a few times. The junction departs from germline at one end; a sequencing error may be responsible. The chain links TRBV12-3 or TRBV12-4 to TRBJ2-2; a weak D match, TRBD2 (5 bases). This CDR3 spans 13 amino acids. DNA for the CDR3: TGTGCCAGCATTTTACGGGATGCGGGGGAGCTGTTTTTT. Translating it yields CASILRDAGELFF.

The sample holds a few counts of this clonotype. The chain employs TRBV5-6 and TRBJ2-7, with 9 bases that match TRBD2. The CDR3 loop spans 17 amino acids. CDR1 is SGHDT and CDR2 is YYEEEE in the germline V gene. Germline trimming cut 3 bases from V and 6 bases from J; bases unmatched to any gene: 16. CDR3 in amino acids: CASSSPSLAGFAGEQYF. The CDR3 DNA follows: TGTGCCAGCAGCTCCCCCAGTCTAGCGGGGTTCGCGGGCGAGCAGTACTTC. Complete variable domain (other parts from reference TRBV5-6 and TRBJ2-7): DAGVTQSPTHLIKTRGQQVTLRCSPKSGHDTVSWYQQALGQGPQFIFQYYEEEERQRGNFPDRFSGHQFPNYSSELNVNALLLGDSALYLCASSSPSLAGFAGEQYFGPGTRLTVT.

This sequence joins TRBV4-2 and TRBJ2-5; 8 bases are shared with TRBD2. V lost 0 bases to trimming and J lost 2 bases; unmatched junction nucleotides: 8. Germline CDR1 reads LGHNA; CDR2 reads YNFKEQ. The CDR3 consists of 17 residues. The CDR3 coding sequence is TGTGCCAGCAGCCAAGATTCGAAACTAGCGGCACAAGAGACCCAGTACTTC. Translation gives CASSQDSKLAAQETQYF.

This clonotype was counted many times. The chain links TRBV28 to TRBJ2-4, with a weak D call TRBD2 (6 bases). The CDR3 is 14 amino acids. Germline V gene data show CDR1 as MDHEN and CDR2 as SYDVKM. The V and J ends lost 4 bases and 6 bases respectively, with 13 bases between them. The chain's CDR3 is CASSSPRRGNIQYF. The DNA of the CDR3 is TGTGCCAGCAGTTCTCCGCGGAGGGGAAACATTCAGTACTTC.

This clonotype was picked up many times. This chain uses TRBV12-3 or TRBV12-4 with TRBJ2-2; TRBD2 agrees at 11 bases. This CDR3 has 16 residues. V lost 6 bases and J lost 5; bases outside the gene matches: 8. The CDR3 is CASRTIAGGRTGELFF. CDR3 nucleotides: TGTGCCAGCAGAACTATAGCGGGGGGGCGTACCGGGGAGCTGTTTTTT.

The J gene is TRBJ1-2, the V gene TRBV7-9; the D is unclear. V was cut by 1 base and J by 4 bases, with 10 bases left in between. Germline-derived CDR1 and CDR2 are SEHNR and FQNEAQ (reference sequence). The length of the CDR3 is 14 residues. The CDR3 loop reads CASSLVRGSYGYTF. The CDR3 coding sequence is TGTGCCAGCAGCTTAGTGAGAGGGAGCTATGGCTACACCTTC.

This clonotype occurred a few times. The chain employs TRBV4-1 and TRBJ2-5; D not certain. The germline V gene has CDR1 MGHRA and CDR2 YSYEKL. The CDR3 has 15 residues. V was pared by 3 bases and J by 1 base, with 12 bases between. The CDR3 region has the DNA TGCGCCAGCAGCCAGGACGCGGCGTTCCAAGAGACCCAGTACTTC. Residues: CASSQDAAFQETQYF.

The CDR3 spells CASSQARTGKTEAFF. The DNA of the CDR3 is TGCGCCAGCAGCCAAGCGCGGACAGGGAAGACTGAAGCTTTCTTT. The chain recombines TRBV4-1 with TRBJ1-1; 8 positions agree with TRBD1. V lost 1 base and J lost 5; bases outside the gene matches: 6. CDR3 size: 15 residues. The germline V gene has CDR1 MGHRA and CDR2 YSYEKL.

This chain links TRBV5-6 with TRBJ2-2; either TRBD1 or TRBD2 may supply D (5 bases each). V shed 2 bases and J shed 7 bases, with 18 bases lying between them. The CDR3 spans 16 residues. Germline V gives CDR1 SGHDT, CDR2 YYEEEE. This CDR3 reads CASSFGYRGRGGELFF. CDR3 coding DNA: TGTGCCAGCAGCTTTGGGTACCGGGGCCGAGGCGGGGAGCTGTTTTTT. The variable domain in full, with the rest retrieved from reference TRBV5-6 and TRBJ2-2, is DAGVTQSPTHLIKTRGQQVTLRCSPKSGHDTVSWYQQALGQGPQFIFQYYEEEERQRGNFPDRFSGHQFPNYSSELNVNALLLGDSALYLCASSFGYRGRGGELFFGEGSRLTVL.

The chain is built from TRBV4-1 and TRBJ2-1; D not certain. The germline V gene has CDR1 MGHRA and CDR2 YSYEKL. CDR3 length: 17 residues. Deletions cut 0 bases from V and 5 bases from J, with 17 bases between. The chain's CDR3 is CASSQDRRRAPNNEQFF. The DNA for the CDR3 is TGCGCCAGCAGCCAAGATCGACGGAGAGCCCCTAACAATGAGCAGTTCTTC.

This clonotype was observed a handful of times. The V and J genes are TRBV7-8 and TRBJ2-1; no reliable D call. The CDR3 loop spans 13 amino acids. V was shortened by 4 bases and J by 8 bases, with 12 bases between the two germline ends. Looked up from germline, CDR1 is SGHVS and CDR2 is FQNEAQ. DNA for the CDR3: TGTGCCAGCAGCTCCTTAGTATACCATGAGCAGTTCTTC. It codes for CASSSLVYHEQFF. Full variable domain (outside the CDR3, taken from reference TRBV7-8 and TRBJ2-1): GAGVSQSPRYKVAKRGQDVALRCDPISGHVSLFWYQQALGQGPEFLTYFQNEAQLDKSGLPSDRFFAERPEGSVSTLKIQRTQQEDSAVYLCASSSLVYHEQFFGPGTRLTVL.

The chain recombines TRBV5-1 with TRBJ2-4; 7 bases match TRBD1. The germline V gene has CDR1 SGHRS and CDR2 YFSETQ. With V trimmed by 4 bases and J by 3 bases, 7 bases remained unmatched. This CDR3 is built from 15 residues. The CDR3 reads CASSIGQAVKNIQYF. The DNA for the CDR3 is TGCGCCAGCAGCATCGGACAGGCTGTCAAAAACATTCAGTACTTC.

The rearrangement links TRBV5-1 to TRBJ1-2; the D gene is possibly TRBD1 (6 bases). The length of the CDR3 is 15 residues. CDR1 is SGHRS and CDR2 is YFSETQ in the germline V gene. V was trimmed by 0 bases and J by 5 bases, leaving 14 bases between them. The CDR3 DNA sequence: TGCGCCAGCAGCTTGGCCGCAGGGGTGGAATATGGCTACACCTTC. As protein: CASSLAAGVEYGYTF.

The chain uses TRBV18 and TRBJ2-7; tentatively, D is TRBD2 (5 bases). The CDR3 loop spans 17 amino acids. V was pared by 3 bases and J by 0 bases, with 18 bases between. Per the germline V gene, CDR1 is KGHSH and CDR2 is LQKENI. The CDR3 DNA reads as TGTGCCAGCTCACCGCGGCAGCTAGCCGATATCTCCTACGAGCAGTACTTC. The encoded protein is CASSPRQLADISYEQYF.

This chain links TRBV25-1 with TRBJ2-3, with D perhaps matching TRBD2 (6 bases). The CDR3 consists of 12 residues. Germline lookup yields CDR1 MGHDK and CDR2 SYGVNS. V was pared by 4 bases and J by 14 bases, with 16 bases between. CDR3: CASSGAGTRGYF. CDR3 nucleotides: TGTGCCAGCAGTGGGGCGGGAACCCGCGGGTATTTT.

The chain links TRBV10-1 to TRBJ2-3; D is uncertain. The germline V gene encodes CDR1 WNHNN and CDR2 SYGVQD (reference sequence). V was cut by 0 bases and J by 6 bases, with 10 bases left in between. This CDR3 has 14 amino acids. CDR3 nucleotide sequence: TGCGCCAGCAGTGAGTCAGGTCGAGTGGATACGCAGTATTTT. Encoded protein: CASSESGRVDTQYF.

The chain uses TRBV24-1 and TRBJ2-3; 10 positions match TRBD2. This CDR3 is built from 17 residues. V lost 2 bases and J lost 3; bases outside the gene matches: 7. Germline values: CDR1 KGHDR, CDR2 SFDVKD. CDR3 bases: TGTGCCACCAGTGATTGGACTAGCGGAGACATTACAGATACGCAGTATTTT. This gives the protein CATSDWTSGDITDTQYF.

This clonotype occurred many times. The chain employs TRBV5-1 and TRBJ2-1; D gene uncertain. Trimming stripped 0 bases from V and 3 bases from J, with 13 bases between. This CDR3 is 16 amino acids long. Germline V gives CDR1 SGHRS, CDR2 YFSETQ. CDR3 coding DNA: TGCGCCAGCAGCTTGGAGGCTTCCAAGGGCTACAATGAGCAGTTCTTC. Its translation: CASSLEASKGYNEQFF.

This clonotype was picked up a small number of times. V usage is TRBV5-1 and J usage is TRBJ2-1; D is perhaps TRBD2 (6 bases). The V gene lost 2 bases and the J gene lost 7 bases, with 13 bases spanning the gap. This CDR3 has 14 residues. Germline lookup yields CDR1 SGHRS and CDR2 YFSETQ. The CDR3 sequence is CASSFRLGYNEQFF. Here the CDR3 DNA reads TGCGCCAGCAGCTTTAGACTAGGCTATAATGAGCAGTTCTTC.

This clonotype came up many times. The chain employs TRBV18 and TRBJ2-7, with 7 bases aligning to TRBD1. This CDR3 has 14 residues. The germline CDR1 and CDR2 sequences are KGHSH and LQKENI. With V trimmed by 3 bases and J by 1 base, 3 bases remained unmatched. CDR3 amino acids: CASSPSGQSYEQYF. CDR3 DNA: TGTGCCAGCTCACCCTCGGGACAGTCCTACGAGCAGTACTTC.

This clonotype has more than one count but fewer than ten. This chain connects TRBV9 to TRBJ1-5; the D gene is possibly TRBD1 (6 bases). V was pared by 2 bases and J by 0 bases, with 9 bases between. Germline-derived CDR1 and CDR2 are SGDLS and YYNGEE. The CDR3 runs to 15 residues. The CDR3 nucleotides read TGTGCCAGCAGCGTGGGACACCTTAGCAATCAGCCCCAGCATTTT. This encodes CASSVGHLSNQPQHF.

This clonotype was detected only a few times. The V gene is TRBV20-1, the J gene TRBJ2-3; no clear D. The CDR3 runs to 12 residues. Deletions cut 1 base from V and 6 bases from J, with 8 bases between. Germline V gene sequence: CDR1 DFQATT, CDR2 SNEGSKA (reference sequence). This CDR3 reads CSARGARDTQYF. In DNA, the CDR3 is TGCAGTGCTAGAGGGGCTAGGGATACGCAGTATTTT.

The chain carries TRBV12-3 or TRBV12-4 and TRBJ1-2, with a tentative D call TRBD1 (5 bases). CDR3 length: 13 residues. Trimming removed 7 bases at V and 4 bases at J, with 13 bases between. As DNA, the CDR3 is TGTGCCAGCAACCTCAAGGGGAGCTATGGCTACACCTTC. Encoded protein: CASNLKGSYGYTF.

CDR3 DNA sequence: TGTGCCAGCAGCGGGACTAGCGGAGAGACCCAGTACTTC. Translated: CASSGTSGETQYF. This chain uses TRBV5-4 with TRBJ2-5; 11 nucleotides match TRBD2. Looked up from germline, CDR1 is SGHNT and CDR2 is YYREEE (reference sequence). V dropped 4 bases and J dropped 4; count of bases not matched to a gene: 0. The CDR3 covers 13 residues.

CDR3: CAWSVRLGEKLFF. The DNA of the CDR3 is TGTGCCTGGAGTGTACGGCTTGGAGAAAAACTGTTTTTT. The V and J genes are TRBV30 and TRBJ1-4; D gene uncertain. This CDR3 has 13 amino acids. Germline V gene sequence: CDR1 GTSNPN, CDR2 SVGIG (reference sequence). V was clipped by 0 bases and J by 8 bases, with 10 bases between them. Full variable domain (rest looked up from reference TRBV30 and TRBJ1-4): SQTIHQWPATLVQPVGSPLSLECTVEGTSNPNLYWYRQAAGRGLQLLFYSVGIGQISSEVPQNLSASRPQDRQFILSSKKLLLSDSGFYLCAWSVRLGEKLFFGSGTQLSVL.

The chain carries TRBV6-2 or TRBV6-3 and TRBJ1-2, with D perhaps matching TRBD1 (5 bases). From germline, CDR1 is MNHEY and CDR2 SVGEGT. Trimming took off 4 bases at V and 1 base at J, with 16 bases between the two ends. This CDR3 spans 16 amino acids. This CDR3 reads CASSLAGHLINYGYTF. The CDR3 DNA is TGTGCCAGCAGTTTGGCAGGGCACCTTATTAACTATGGCTACACCTTC.

The chain combines TRBV7-9 with TRBJ2-2; perhaps TRBD1 as D (5 bases). V lost 6 bases and J 4 bases, leaving 9 bases between the germline ends. The germline V gene encodes CDR1 SEHNR and CDR2 FQNEAQ (reference sequence). The CDR3 runs to 13 residues. In DNA, the CDR3 is TGTGCCAGCAGTTATGACAGCACCGGGGAGCTGTTTTTT. Translation gives CASSYDSTGELFF.

V usage is TRBV12-3 or TRBV12-4 and J usage is TRBJ2-7; 14 nucleotides agree with TRBD2. V shed 6 bases and J 1 base; nucleotides not matched to a gene: 11. The CDR3 length is 18 residues. The CDR3 DNA reads TGTGCCAGCAGCCCAGGTTGGACTAGCGGGAGGAGATCCTACGAGCAGTACTTC. This translates into CASSPGWTSGRRSYEQYF.